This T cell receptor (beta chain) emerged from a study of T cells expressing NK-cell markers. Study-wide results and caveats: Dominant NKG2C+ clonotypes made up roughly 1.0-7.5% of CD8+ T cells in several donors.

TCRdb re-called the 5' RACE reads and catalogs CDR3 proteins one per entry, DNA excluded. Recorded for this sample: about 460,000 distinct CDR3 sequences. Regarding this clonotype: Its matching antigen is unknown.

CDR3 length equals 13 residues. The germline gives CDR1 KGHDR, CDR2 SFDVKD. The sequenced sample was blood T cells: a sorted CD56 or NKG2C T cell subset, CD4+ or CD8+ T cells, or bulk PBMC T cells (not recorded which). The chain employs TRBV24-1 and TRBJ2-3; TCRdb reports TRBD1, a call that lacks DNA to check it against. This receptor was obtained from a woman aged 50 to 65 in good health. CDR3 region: CATSDGGRDTQYF.